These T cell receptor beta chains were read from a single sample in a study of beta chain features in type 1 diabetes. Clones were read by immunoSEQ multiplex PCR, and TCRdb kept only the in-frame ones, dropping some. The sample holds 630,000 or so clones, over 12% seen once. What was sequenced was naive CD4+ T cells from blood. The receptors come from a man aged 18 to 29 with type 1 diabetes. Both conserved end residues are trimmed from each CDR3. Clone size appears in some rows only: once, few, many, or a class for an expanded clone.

cdr3_aa: ASAGDVKETQY
j_call: TRBJ2-5
v_call: TRBV7-9
clone_size: few

cdr3_aa: ASISRTNTDTQY
j_call: TRBJ2-3
v_call: TRBV6-6
clone_size: few

cdr3_aa: ASSGQGGSNQPQH
j_call: TRBJ1-5
v_call: TRBV2
clone_size: few

cdr3_aa: ASSAPGSYEQY
j_call: TRBJ2-7
v_call: TRBV9
clone_size: .

cdr3_aa: ASSAWDSLSTDTQY
j_call: TRBJ2-3
v_call: TRBV19
clone_size: .

cdr3_aa: ASSVVGTSTEAF
j_call: TRBJ1-1
v_call: TRBV9
clone_size: few

cdr3_aa: SASTSGKETQY
j_call: TRBJ2-5
v_call: TRBV29-1
clone_size: .

cdr3_aa: ASSYLESTDTQY
j_call: TRBJ2-3
v_call: TRBV6-5
clone_size: .

cdr3_aa: AWTPGSRTYNEQF
j_call: TRBJ2-1
v_call: TRBV30
clone_size: few

cdr3_aa: ASSLGGGTYNEQF
j_call: TRBJ2-1
v_call: TRBV7-7
clone_size: few

cdr3_aa: ASSFGRGSGANVLT
j_call: TRBJ2-6
v_call: TRBV28
clone_size: .

cdr3_aa: ASSMPPGQQY
j_call: TRBJ2-7
v_call: TRBV2
clone_size: few

cdr3_aa: ASTPGRGEQY
j_call: TRBJ2-7
v_call: TRBV5-1
clone_size: few

cdr3_aa: ASSLLGVLNQPQH
j_call: TRBJ1-5
v_call: TRBV19
clone_size: few

cdr3_aa: ASTPTTPYNEQF
j_call: TRBJ2-1
v_call: TRBV6-5
clone_size: few

cdr3_aa: ASSYSRQDNEQF
j_call: TRBJ2-1
v_call: TRBV6-5
clone_size: few

cdr3_aa: AISGQGLRNQPQH
j_call: TRBJ1-5
v_call: TRBV10-3
clone_size: .

cdr3_aa: ASRGTSNYGYT
j_call: TRBJ1-2
v_call: TRBV2
clone_size: few

cdr3_aa: ASSLKRASGSHYEQY
j_call: TRBJ2-7
v_call: TRBV7-9
clone_size: few

cdr3_aa: AWSVGLAGGPLDEQF
j_call: TRBJ2-1
v_call: TRBV30
clone_size: few

cdr3_aa: ASSLIYEQY
j_call: TRBJ2-7
v_call: TRBV5-6
clone_size: .

cdr3_aa: ASSPRQGPGNTIY
j_call: TRBJ1-3
v_call: TRBV9
clone_size: few

cdr3_aa: ASSSGQGKETQY
j_call: TRBJ2-5
v_call: TRBV5-1
clone_size: .

cdr3_aa: ASSQGTSSTGGTEAF
j_call: TRBJ1-1
v_call: TRBV14
clone_size: .

cdr3_aa: ASRTTAMGYTQY
j_call: TRBJ2-3
v_call: TRBV28
clone_size: few

cdr3_aa: ASSLVGENTEAF
j_call: TRBJ1-1
v_call: TRBV7-9
clone_size: few

cdr3_aa: ASSEKMSSYEQY
j_call: TRBJ2-7
v_call: TRBV25-1
clone_size: .

cdr3_aa: ASSGSGVAKNIQY
j_call: TRBJ2-4
v_call: TRBV28
clone_size: few

cdr3_aa: SARNHEQF
j_call: TRBJ2-1
v_call: TRBV20-1
clone_size: .

cdr3_aa: ASSNAGTVNTEAF
j_call: TRBJ1-1
v_call: TRBV28
clone_size: few

cdr3_aa: ASRGQGPFQETQY
j_call: TRBJ2-5
v_call: TRBV4-2
clone_size: .

cdr3_aa: ASSEYSGTYEQY
j_call: TRBJ2-7
v_call: TRBV25-1
clone_size: few

cdr3_aa: SVMDSPNYGYT
j_call: TRBJ1-2
v_call: TRBV29-1
clone_size: few

cdr3_aa: ASSPGRSHEKLF
j_call: TRBJ1-4
v_call: TRBV7-2
clone_size: few

cdr3_aa: ASSGQGVDQPQH
j_call: TRBJ1-5
v_call: TRBV2
clone_size: .

cdr3_aa: AFSPSSGNYNEQF
j_call: TRBJ2-1
v_call: TRBV30
clone_size: .

cdr3_aa: ASSLDEVQY
j_call: TRBJ2-7
v_call: TRBV5-1
clone_size: few

cdr3_aa: ASRSGEETQY
j_call: TRBJ2-5
v_call: TRBV6-6
clone_size: .

cdr3_aa: ASSQASGADTQY
j_call: TRBJ2-3
v_call: TRBV4-3
clone_size: few

cdr3_aa: ASSQGHSQETQY
j_call: TRBJ2-5
v_call: TRBV4-1
clone_size: .

cdr3_aa: ASSLAETSTDTQY
j_call: TRBJ2-3
v_call: TRBV5-1
clone_size: .

cdr3_aa: ASSFTLVGNYGYT
j_call: TRBJ1-2
v_call: TRBV5-1
clone_size: few

cdr3_aa: ASSLGGDLSEKLF
j_call: TRBJ1-4
v_call: TRBV7-2
clone_size: few

cdr3_aa: ASREGYQETQY
j_call: TRBJ2-5
v_call: TRBV2
clone_size: .

cdr3_aa: ASSVAQDNEQF
j_call: TRBJ2-1
v_call: TRBV9
clone_size: few